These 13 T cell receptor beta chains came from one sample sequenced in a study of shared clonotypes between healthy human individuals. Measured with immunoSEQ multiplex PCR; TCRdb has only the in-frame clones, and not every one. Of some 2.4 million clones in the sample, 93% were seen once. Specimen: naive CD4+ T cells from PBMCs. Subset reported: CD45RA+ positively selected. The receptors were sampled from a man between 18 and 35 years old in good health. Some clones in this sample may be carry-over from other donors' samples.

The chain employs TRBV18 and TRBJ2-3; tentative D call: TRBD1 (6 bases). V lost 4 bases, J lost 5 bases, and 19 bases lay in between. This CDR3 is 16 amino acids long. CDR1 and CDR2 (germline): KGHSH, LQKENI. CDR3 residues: CASSLLQGEGGDTQYF. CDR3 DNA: TGTGCCAGCTCACTCCTTCAAGGGGAAGGGGGAGATACGCAGTATTTT.

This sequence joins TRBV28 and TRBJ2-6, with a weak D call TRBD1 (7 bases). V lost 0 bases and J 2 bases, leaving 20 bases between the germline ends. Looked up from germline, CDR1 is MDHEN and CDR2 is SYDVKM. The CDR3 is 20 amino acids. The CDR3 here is CASSLWGPPVRGAGANVLTF. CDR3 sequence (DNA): TGTGCCAGCAGTTTATGGGGGCCCCCCGTCAGGGGGGCTGGGGCCAACGTCCTGACTTTC.

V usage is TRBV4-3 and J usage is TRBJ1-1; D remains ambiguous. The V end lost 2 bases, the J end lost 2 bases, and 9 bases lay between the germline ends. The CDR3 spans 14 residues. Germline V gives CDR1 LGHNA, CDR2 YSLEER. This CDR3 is CASSQTGRNTEAFF. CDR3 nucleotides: TGCGCCAGCAGCCAAACGGGGAGAAACACTGAAGCTTTCTTT.

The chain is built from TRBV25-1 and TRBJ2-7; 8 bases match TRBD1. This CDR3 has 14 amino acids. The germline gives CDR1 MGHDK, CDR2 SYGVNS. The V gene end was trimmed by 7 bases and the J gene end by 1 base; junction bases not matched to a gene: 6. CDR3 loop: CASKRQGPSYEQYF. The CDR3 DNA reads TGTGCCAGCAAACGACAGGGGCCGTCCTACGAGCAGTACTTC.

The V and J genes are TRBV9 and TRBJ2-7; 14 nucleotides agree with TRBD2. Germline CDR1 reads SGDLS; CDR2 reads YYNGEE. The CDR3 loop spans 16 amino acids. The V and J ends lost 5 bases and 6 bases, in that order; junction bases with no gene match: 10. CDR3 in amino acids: CASSSGLAGVESEQYF. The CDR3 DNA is TGTGCCAGCAGTTCGGGACTAGCGGGAGTCGAATCCGAGCAGTACTTC. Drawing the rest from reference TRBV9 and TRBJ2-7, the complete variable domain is DSGVTQTPKHLITATGQRVTLRCSPRSGDLSVYWYQQSLDQGLQFLIQYYNGEERAKGNILERFSAQQFPDLHSELNLSSLELGDSALYFCASSSGLAGVESEQYFGPGTRLTVT.

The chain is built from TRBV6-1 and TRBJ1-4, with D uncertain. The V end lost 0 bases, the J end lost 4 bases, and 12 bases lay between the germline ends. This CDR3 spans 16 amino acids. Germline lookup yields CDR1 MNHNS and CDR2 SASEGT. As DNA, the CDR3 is TGTGCCAGCAGTGAAGCCATCCAGATACTTAATGAAAAACTGTTTTTT. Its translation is CASSEAIQILNEKLFF.

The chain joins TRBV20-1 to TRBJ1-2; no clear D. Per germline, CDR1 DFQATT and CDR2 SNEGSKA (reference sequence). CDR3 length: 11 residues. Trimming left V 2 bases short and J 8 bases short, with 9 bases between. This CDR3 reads CSARTQLGYTF. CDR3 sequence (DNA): TGCAGTGCTAGAACGCAGTTGGGCTACACCTTC.

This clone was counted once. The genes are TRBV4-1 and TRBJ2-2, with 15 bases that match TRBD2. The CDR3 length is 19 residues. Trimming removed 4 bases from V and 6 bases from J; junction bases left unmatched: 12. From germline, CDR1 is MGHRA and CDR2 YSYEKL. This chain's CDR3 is CASSRGLAGGHNRAGELFF. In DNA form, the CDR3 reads TGCGCCAGCAGCCGGGGACTAGCGGGAGGCCACAACCGGGCCGGGGAGCTGTTTTTT.

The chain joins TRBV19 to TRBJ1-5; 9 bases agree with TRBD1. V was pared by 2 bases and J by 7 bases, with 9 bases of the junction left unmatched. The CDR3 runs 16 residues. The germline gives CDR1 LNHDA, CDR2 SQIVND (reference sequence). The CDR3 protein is CASSIIWTGAIQPQHF. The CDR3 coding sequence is TGTGCCAGTAGTATAATTTGGACAGGGGCTATACAGCCCCAGCATTTT.

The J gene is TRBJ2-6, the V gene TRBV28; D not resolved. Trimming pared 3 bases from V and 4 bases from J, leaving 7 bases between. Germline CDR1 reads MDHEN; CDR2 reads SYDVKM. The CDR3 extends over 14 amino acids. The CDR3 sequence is CASSLSWGANVLTF. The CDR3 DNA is TGTGCCAGCAGTTTGTCCTGGGGGGCCAACGTCCTGACTTTC.

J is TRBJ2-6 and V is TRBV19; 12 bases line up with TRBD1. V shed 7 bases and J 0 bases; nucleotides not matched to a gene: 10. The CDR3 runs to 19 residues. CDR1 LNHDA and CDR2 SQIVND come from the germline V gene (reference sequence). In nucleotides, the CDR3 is TGTGCCAGTACCCTTACCGGGACAGGGGGCCTCTCTGGGGCCAACGTCCTGACTTTC. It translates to CASTLTGTGGLSGANVLTF. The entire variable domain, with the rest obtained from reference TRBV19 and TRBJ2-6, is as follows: DGGITQSPKYLFRKEGQNVTLSCEQNLNHDAMYWYRQDPGQGLRLIYYSQIVNDFQKGDIAEGYSVSREKKESFPLTVTSAQKNPTAFYLCASTLTGTGGLSGANVLTFGAGSRLTVL.

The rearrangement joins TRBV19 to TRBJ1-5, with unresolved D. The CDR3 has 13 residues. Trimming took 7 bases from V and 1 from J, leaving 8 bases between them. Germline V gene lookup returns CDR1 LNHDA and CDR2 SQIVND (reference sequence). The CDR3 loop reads CASTGESNQPQHF. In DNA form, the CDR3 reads TGTGCCAGTACCGGGGAAAGCAATCAGCCCCAGCATTTT.

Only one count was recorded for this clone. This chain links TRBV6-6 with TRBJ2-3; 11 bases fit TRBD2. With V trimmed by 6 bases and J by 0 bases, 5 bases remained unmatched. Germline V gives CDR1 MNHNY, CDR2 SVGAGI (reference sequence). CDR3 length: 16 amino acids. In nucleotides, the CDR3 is TGTGCCAGCAGCAGCCGGACTAGCGGGAGCACAGATACGCAGTATTTT. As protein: CASSSRTSGSTDTQYF.